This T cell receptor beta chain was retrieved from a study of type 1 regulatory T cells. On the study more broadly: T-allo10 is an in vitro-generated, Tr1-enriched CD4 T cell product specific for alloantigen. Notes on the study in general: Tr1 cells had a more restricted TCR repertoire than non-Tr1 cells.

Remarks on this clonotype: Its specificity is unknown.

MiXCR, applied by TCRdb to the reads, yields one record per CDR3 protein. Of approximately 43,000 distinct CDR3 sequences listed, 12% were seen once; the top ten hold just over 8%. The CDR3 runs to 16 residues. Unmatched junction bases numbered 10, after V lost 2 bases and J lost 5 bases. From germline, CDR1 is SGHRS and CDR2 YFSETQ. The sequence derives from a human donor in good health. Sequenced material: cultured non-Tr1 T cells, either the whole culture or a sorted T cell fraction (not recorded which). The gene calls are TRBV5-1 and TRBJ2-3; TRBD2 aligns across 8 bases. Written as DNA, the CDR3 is TGCGCCAGCAGCTTACCTACGACGGGAGGGAGAGATACGCAGTATTTT. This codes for CASSLPTTGGRDTQYF.